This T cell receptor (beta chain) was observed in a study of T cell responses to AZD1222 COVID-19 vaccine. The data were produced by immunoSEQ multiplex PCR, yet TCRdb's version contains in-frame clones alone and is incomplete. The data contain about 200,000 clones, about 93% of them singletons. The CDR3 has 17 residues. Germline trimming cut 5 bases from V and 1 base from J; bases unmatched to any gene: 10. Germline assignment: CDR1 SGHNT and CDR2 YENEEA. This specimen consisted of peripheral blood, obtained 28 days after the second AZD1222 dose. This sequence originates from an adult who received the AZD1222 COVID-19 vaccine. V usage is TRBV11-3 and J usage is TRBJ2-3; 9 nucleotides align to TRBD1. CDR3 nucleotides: TGTGCCAGCAGCCCAAGAACAGGGGGCAGGGGCACAGATACGCAGTATTTT. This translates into CASSPRTGGRGTDTQYF.